This TCR beta chain appears in the sequencing data of a study of T cell repertoires in cytomegalovirus infection. This clonotype has ten or more counts. Its antigen is as yet unknown. TCRdb re-analysed the reads in MiXCR, keeping a single row per CDR3 protein. The repertoire has about 400,000 distinct CDR3 sequences, about 35% of them found once; the top ten carry 13%. Sequenced here: cultured PBMCs, sampled from culture after CMV antigen stimulation. The receptor was isolated from a human donor in good health (CMV status not recorded). Some clones in this sample may be carry-over from other donors' samples.

DNA of the CDR3: TGTGCCAGCTCACCTGAGGAAGGGAAAGGGACCCAGTACTTC. Translating gives CASSPEEGKGTQYF. This rearrangement joins TRBV18 to TRBJ2-5; D is uncertain. Between the trimmed V and J ends, which lost 3 bases and 7 bases, there was a span of 15 bases. This CDR3 has 14 amino acids. CDR1 is KGHSH and CDR2 is LQKENI in the germline V gene.